These T cell receptor beta chains were read from a single sample in a study of regulatory T cells in long-lasting Graves disease. Each CDR3 protein gets one entry after TCRdb re-called the multiplex PCR reads with MiXCR. The data contain around 330,000 distinct CDR3 sequences, over 15% of them singletons. The sample consisted of peripheral blood mononuclear cells (PBMCs), taken at new diagnosis, from a patient treated with antithyroid drugs. The receptors originated from a female donor with Graves disease. Both conserved end residues are part of each CDR3. The order of the fields is D gene, clone size, J gene, V gene, CDR3 protein, CDR3 DNA. A D gene is named only where the DNA matches it firmly. Clone size appears in some rows only: once, few, many, or a class for an expanded clone.

>.|once|TRBJ1-1|TRBV28
CAGSFAILGQDFNTVAFF
TGTGCCGGCAGTTTTGCCATCCTCGGCCAGGACTTCAACACTGTAGCTTTCTTT
>TRBD1|many|TRBJ2-7|TRBV28
CASPPPGTGFYEQYF
TGTGCCAGCCCACCCCCCGGGACAGGGTTTTACGAGCAGTACTTC
>TRBD1|.|TRBJ1-1|TRBV30
CAWSVQTGGTEAFF
TGTGCCTGGAGTGTACAAACAGGGGGGACTGAAGCTTTCTTT
>.|many|TRBJ1-1|TRBV12-5
CASGLVGGRTEAFF
TGTGCTAGTGGTTTGGTAGGGGGACGCACTGAAGCTTTCTTT
>.|many|TRBJ1-2|TRBV6-5
CASSYEGVNGYTF
TGTGCCAGCAGTTACGAGGGCGTAAATGGCTACACCTTC
>.|many|TRBJ2-5|TRBV7-2
CASSRTEDSRVKTQYF
TGTGCCAGCAGTCGCACCGAGGACTCCCGAGTGAAGACCCAGTACTTC
>.|many|TRBJ2-7|TRBV28
CASSPQGLSSYEQYF
TGTGCCAGCAGTCCGCAGGGGTTAAGCTCCTACGAGCAGTACTTC
>.|few|TRBJ2-3|TRBV10-2
CASSLGAIPDTQYF
TGCGCCAGCAGTCTGGGGGCTATCCCAGATACGCAGTATTTT
>.|few|TRBJ2-1|TRBV29-1
CSVPQSNYNEQFF
TGCAGCGTTCCACAGTCCAATTACAATGAGCAGTTCTTC
>.|.|TRBJ2-1|TRBV2
CASSSSEENEQFF
TGTGCCAGCAGTAGTTCCGAGGAAAATGAGCAGTTCTTC
>TRBD2|many|TRBJ2-5|TRBV14
CASSQMSGRGPHSETQYF
TGTGCCAGCAGCCAAATGAGCGGGAGGGGACCACATTCCGAGACCCAGTACTTC
>TRBD2|.|TRBJ2-1|TRBV7-7
CASSRSGTNNEQFF
TGTGCTAGCAGCCGTAGCGGGACCAACAATGAGCAGTTCTTC
>.|many|TRBJ2-7|TRBV9
CASSAAEEGWEQYF
TGTGCCAGCAGCGCCGCCGAGGAGGGTTGGGAGCAGTACTTC
>.|few|TRBJ2-6|TRBV6-1
CASSGQASGANVLTF
TGTGCCAGCAGTGGTCAAGCCTCTGGGGCCAACGTCCTGACTTTC
>.|many|TRBJ1-1|TRBV12-3/TRBV12-4
CASSPNPQGNTEAFF
TGTGCCAGCAGTCCAAACCCTCAGGGGAACACTGAAGCTTTCTTT
>.|few|TRBJ2-1|TRBV2
CASSELRSNEQFF
TGTGCCAGCAGTGAGTTGCGGTCCAATGAGCAGTTCTTC
>TRBD2|many|TRBJ2-1|TRBV12-5
CASGVPKAGWDEQFF
TGTGCTAGTGGCGTCCCAAAAGCGGGGTGGGATGAGCAGTTCTTC
>.|many|TRBJ1-6|TRBV3-1
CASSQRSGNSPLHF
TGTGCCAGCAGCCAAAGGTCCGGGAATTCACCCCTCCACTTT
>.|many|TRBJ1-3|TRBV9
CASSVGDSGNTIYF
TGTGCCAGCAGCGTTGGGGACTCTGGAAACACCATATATTTT
>.|many|TRBJ1-5|TRBV2
CASSQGTGGNQPQHF
TGTGCCAGCAGTCAAGGGACCGGGGGCAATCAGCCCCAGCATTTT
>.|many|TRBJ1-1|TRBV25-1
CASSEWDFQNNTEAFF
TGTGCCAGCAGTGAATGGGACTTTCAAAACAACACTGAAGCTTTCTTT
>.|few|TRBJ2-7|TRBV29-1
CSVEVEGGTPYEQYF
TGCAGCGTTGAAGTAGAGGGAGGGACACCCTACGAGCAGTACTTC
>.|many|TRBJ1-2|TRBV28
CASSLFTSYGYTF
TGTGCCAGCAGTTTATTTACCAGTTATGGCTACACCTTC
>.|many|TRBJ2-3|TRBV16
CASSPTPDTQYF
TGTGCCAGCAGCCCTACTCCAGATACGCAGTATTTT